This is a list of T cell receptor beta chains from one sample in a study of beta chain features in type 1 diabetes. The protocol was immunoSEQ multiplex PCR, while the TCRdb copy is restricted to in-frame clones and leaves out a portion. The sample consists of about 260,000 clones, around 24% of them appearing once. Input material: naive CD4+ T cells from blood. The receptors shown here come from a woman aged 25 to 39 with type 1 diabetes. Each CDR3 is given with its conserved first and last residue. The D gene is left open where the match is weak. The size of a clone is reported for some rows only, either as once, few or many, or as a class for expanded clones.

v_call,d_call,j_call,clone_size,cdr3_nt,cdr3_aa
TRBV30,.,TRBJ1-1,.,TGTGCCTGGAGTGTACAACTAGACACTGAAGCTTTCTTT,CAWSVQLDTEAFF
TRBV7-9,TRBD2,TRBJ2-1,few,TGTGCCAGCAGCCTCGGGACTAGCGGGATGAATGAGCAGTTCTTC,CASSLGTSGMNEQFF
TRBV4-1,TRBD2,TRBJ2-7,.,TGCGCCAGCAGCCAAGATCCACAGCGGGACTCCTACGAGCAGTACTTC,CASSQDPQRDSYEQYF
TRBV16,TRBD1,TRBJ1-1,few,TGTGCCAGCAGCCAATTGACAGGGGCCTTCCTCACTGAAGCTTTCTTT,CASSQLTGAFLTEAFF
TRBV4-1,.,TRBJ2-3,.,TGCGCCAGCAGCCAATTTGTGGGAGTCCGCGCATCTAGCACAGATACGCAGTATTTT,CASSQFVGVRASSTDTQYF
TRBV7-6,TRBD1,TRBJ2-7,.,TGTGCCAGCAGCTTGACAGGGGACGGCTACGAGCAGTACTTC,CASSLTGDGYEQYF
TRBV6-6,.,TRBJ2-5,.,TGTGCCAGCAGTTACCGCAACTTGTGGGAGACCCAGTACTTC,CASSYRNLWETQYF
TRBV9,TRBD1,TRBJ2-2,.,TGTGCCAGCAGCGTCTCCGGGACAGGGTTCGCCGGGGAGCTGTTTTTT,CASSVSGTGFAGELFF
TRBV11-1,.,TRBJ2-7,.,TGTGCCAGCAGCCTGGAGGAGGGCTACGAGCAGTACTTC,CASSLEEGYEQYF
TRBV14,.,TRBJ2-1,few,TGTGCCAGCAGTCAGATCGGCGGGATTCGAACCAATGAGCAGTTCTTC,CASSQIGGIRTNEQFF
TRBV29-1,.,TRBJ1-5,.,TGCAGCGTTGCGCATGGGGCGGCGGGCAATCAGCCCCAGCATTTT,CSVAHGAAGNQPQHF
TRBV14,.,TRBJ1-1,.,TGTGCCAGCAGCCAGTTCTCGAACACTGAAGCTTTCTTT,CASSQFSNTEAFF
TRBV5-1,TRBD1,TRBJ2-3,.,TGCGCCAGCAGTACAGGGGCGAAAGATCGGCATACGCAGTATTTT,CASSTGAKDRHTQYF
TRBV11-2,TRBD2,TRBJ2-7,.,TGTGCCAGCAGCTTAGGACTAGCGGAGCCCACCTACGAGCAGTACTTC,CASSLGLAEPTYEQYF
TRBV7-9,.,TRBJ1-2,few,TGTGCCAGCAGCTTAGTATCTGTAAACTATGGCTACACCTTC,CASSLVSVNYGYTF
TRBV9,TRBD2,TRBJ2-2,.,TGTGCCAGCAGCGCCCTAGCGGGAGATGGGGAGCTGTTTTTT,CASSALAGDGELFF
TRBV5-4,.,TRBJ1-2,few,TGTGCCAGCAGACTGGGACTCCTAAACGGCTACACCTTC,CASRLGLLNGYTF
TRBV18,.,TRBJ1-2,.,TGTGCCAGCTCACAACTTGACTCCGGGAACACAAACTATGGCTACACCTTC,CASSQLDSGNTNYGYTF
TRBV29-1,.,TRBJ1-1,few,TGCAGCGTCCAGCGGGGGGGCCGCAACACTGAAGCTTTCTTT,CSVQRGGRNTEAFF
TRBV4-2,TRBD1,TRBJ1-5,.,TGTGCCAGCAGCCAAGACGGACAGGGTGGCAATCAGCCCCAGCATTTT,CASSQDGQGGNQPQHF
TRBV23-1,TRBD2,TRBJ2-3,.,TGCGCCAGCAGTCTCAGACTAGCCCATAAAGATACGCAGTATTTT,CASSLRLAHKDTQYF
TRBV28,.,TRBJ2-1,.,TGTGCCAGCAGTTTTCGTGAGCAGTTCTTC,CASSFREQFF
TRBV20-1,.,TRBJ1-2,.,TGCAGTGGCGGGGAGATCTATGGCTACACCTTC,CSGGEIYGYTF
TRBV18,.,TRBJ1-2,few,TGTGCCAGCTCACCGGGACACGATAACTATGGCTACACCTTC,CASSPGHDNYGYTF
TRBV10-3,.,TRBJ1-4,.,TGTGCCACAACAGGAGATGAGGAAAAACTGTTTTTT,CATTGDEEKLFF
TRBV29-1,TRBD2,TRBJ2-7,.,TGCAGCGTTGACGGACTAGCGGGGACCTACGAGCAGTACTTC,CSVDGLAGTYEQYF
TRBV9,TRBD2,TRBJ2-3,.,TGTGCCAGCAGCTTTAGCGGGACAGATACGCAGTATTTT,CASSFSGTDTQYF
TRBV4-2,TRBD2,TRBJ2-7,few,TGTGCCAGCAGCCAAGCTAGCAGTAGCGGGAACGAGCAGTACTTC,CASSQASSSGNEQYF
TRBV4-1,.,TRBJ2-5,.,TGTGCCAGCAGCGTAACACAAGAGACCCAGTACTTC,CASSVTQETQYF
TRBV5-1,TRBD1,TRBJ2-1,few,TGCGCCAGCAGCAAGGGACAGCAGAATGAGCAGTTCTTC,CASSKGQQNEQFF
TRBV30,.,TRBJ2-1,.,TGTGCCTGGAGCCCAGGAGGGGATCTTGAGCAGTTCTTC,CAWSPGGDLEQFF
TRBV28,TRBD2,TRBJ2-3,.,TGTGCCAGCAGTCTAGCGGGAGTTGGAGGGACAGATACGCAGTATTTT,CASSLAGVGGTDTQYF
TRBV6-1,.,TRBJ2-7,.,TGTGCCAGCAGTGAAGCCGAGCGCGAGCAGTACTTC,CASSEAEREQYF
TRBV6-5,.,TRBJ1-2,.,TGTGCCAGCAGTCTTTCCGTGTGGGGCGACTATGGCTACACCTTC,CASSLSVWGDYGYTF
TRBV5-1,.,TRBJ1-1,.,TGCGCCAGCAGCTTGGTTCAATGGACAGAAGCTTTCTTT,CASSLVQWTEAFF
TRBV18,.,TRBJ2-3,.,TGTGCCAGCTCACCAGCCAGGGTGGCCTCCACAGATACGCAGTATTTT,CASSPARVASTDTQYF
TRBV4-1,TRBD1,TRBJ2-7,few,TGCGCCAGCAGCCAAGATAGGGGGCCCTACGAGCAGTACTTC,CASSQDRGPYEQYF
TRBV9,.,TRBJ2-7,few,TGTGCCAGCAGCGTAGGCGATAAGCGGTTTTCCTACGAGCAGTACTTC,CASSVGDKRFSYEQYF
TRBV25-1,.,TRBJ1-2,few,TGTGCCAGCAGTCCCCGAGGAGTTAACTATGGCTACACCTTC,CASSPRGVNYGYTF
TRBV18,.,TRBJ1-5,.,TGTGCCAGCTCACCGCAACAGGGTAGCAATCAGCCCCAGCATTTT,CASSPQQGSNQPQHF
TRBV5-1,.,TRBJ1-5,.,TGCGCCAGCAGCCCCGGTTCTGGTCAGCCCCAGCATTTT,CASSPGSGQPQHF
TRBV7-9,.,TRBJ2-7,.,TGTGCCAGCAGCTTAGCTTCCCGAGAGGAGCAGTACTTC,CASSLASREEQYF
TRBV29-1,.,TRBJ2-5,few,TGCAGCGTTGAATGGTACTCAGGCCAAGAGACCCAGTACTTC,CSVEWYSGQETQYF
TRBV28,TRBD2,TRBJ2-1,.,TGTGCCAGCAGCCCTAGCGGCCGCGGGGTGGGTGAGCAGTTCTTC,CASSPSGRGVGEQFF
TRBV18,.,TRBJ2-5,.,TGTGCCAGCTCGCCGGGGGGCGAGACCCAGTACTTC,CASSPGGETQYF
TRBV4-1,.,TRBJ2-5,.,TGCGCCAGCAGCCAAGACCTAGTTCTCGAGACCCAGTACTTC,CASSQDLVLETQYF
TRBV19,TRBD1,TRBJ1-1,few,TGTGCCAGTAGCCCCAGACAGGGTTTGAACACTGAAGCTTTCTTT,CASSPRQGLNTEAFF
TRBV30,.,TRBJ1-2,few,TGTGCCTGGAGTGTACTTAACTATGGCTACACCTTC,CAWSVLNYGYTF
TRBV5-1,.,TRBJ1-1,few,TGCGCCAGCAGCTTGGCCCAGGAGAACACTGAAGCTTTCTTT,CASSLAQENTEAFF
TRBV15,.,TRBJ2-1,few,TGTGCCACCAGCAGGGTCGGGACTCCGAGCAATGAGCAGTTCTTC,CATSRVGTPSNEQFF
TRBV7-2,TRBD2,TRBJ2-3,few,TGTGCCAGCAGCCGCGGGAGGGCCGGGGCAGATACGCAGTATTTT,CASSRGRAGADTQYF
TRBV7-9,.,TRBJ1-5,.,TGTGCCAGCAGCGTCGGCAATCAGCCCCAGCATTTT,CASSVGNQPQHF
TRBV4-1,TRBD2,TRBJ2-1,few,TGCGCCAGCAGCCAAACCGGGACTAGGTCGGATGAGCAGTTCTTC,CASSQTGTRSDEQFF
TRBV6-5,.,TRBJ2-3,few,TGTGCCAGCAGCCGTCCTTTTAGCACAGATACGCAGTATTTT,CASSRPFSTDTQYF
TRBV15,.,TRBJ1-2,few,TGTGCCACCAGCAGAGGTCCGAGGGAAAACTATGGCTACACCTTC,CATSRGPRENYGYTF
TRBV30,.,TRBJ2-3,.,TGTGCCGGAGGGACTGTACTCTATGGCGGCACAGATACGCAGTATTTT,CAGGTVLYGGTDTQYF
TRBV7-2,.,TRBJ2-5,.,TGTGCCAGCAGCTTAGCCCACAGGGAAGAGACCCAGTACTTC,CASSLAHREETQYF
TRBV10-3,TRBD2,TRBJ2-3,few,TGTGCCATCAGCCCGGGACTAGCGGGAGCGGTAGATACGCAGTATTTT,CAISPGLAGAVDTQYF
TRBV4-1,.,TRBJ2-3,.,TGCGCCAGCAGCCCACCGGGACTCATCACAGATACGCAGTATTTT,CASSPPGLITDTQYF
TRBV27,TRBD1,TRBJ1-1,few,TGTGCCAGCAGTTTATTGGGGACAGGTGAAGCTTTCTTT,CASSLLGTGEAFF